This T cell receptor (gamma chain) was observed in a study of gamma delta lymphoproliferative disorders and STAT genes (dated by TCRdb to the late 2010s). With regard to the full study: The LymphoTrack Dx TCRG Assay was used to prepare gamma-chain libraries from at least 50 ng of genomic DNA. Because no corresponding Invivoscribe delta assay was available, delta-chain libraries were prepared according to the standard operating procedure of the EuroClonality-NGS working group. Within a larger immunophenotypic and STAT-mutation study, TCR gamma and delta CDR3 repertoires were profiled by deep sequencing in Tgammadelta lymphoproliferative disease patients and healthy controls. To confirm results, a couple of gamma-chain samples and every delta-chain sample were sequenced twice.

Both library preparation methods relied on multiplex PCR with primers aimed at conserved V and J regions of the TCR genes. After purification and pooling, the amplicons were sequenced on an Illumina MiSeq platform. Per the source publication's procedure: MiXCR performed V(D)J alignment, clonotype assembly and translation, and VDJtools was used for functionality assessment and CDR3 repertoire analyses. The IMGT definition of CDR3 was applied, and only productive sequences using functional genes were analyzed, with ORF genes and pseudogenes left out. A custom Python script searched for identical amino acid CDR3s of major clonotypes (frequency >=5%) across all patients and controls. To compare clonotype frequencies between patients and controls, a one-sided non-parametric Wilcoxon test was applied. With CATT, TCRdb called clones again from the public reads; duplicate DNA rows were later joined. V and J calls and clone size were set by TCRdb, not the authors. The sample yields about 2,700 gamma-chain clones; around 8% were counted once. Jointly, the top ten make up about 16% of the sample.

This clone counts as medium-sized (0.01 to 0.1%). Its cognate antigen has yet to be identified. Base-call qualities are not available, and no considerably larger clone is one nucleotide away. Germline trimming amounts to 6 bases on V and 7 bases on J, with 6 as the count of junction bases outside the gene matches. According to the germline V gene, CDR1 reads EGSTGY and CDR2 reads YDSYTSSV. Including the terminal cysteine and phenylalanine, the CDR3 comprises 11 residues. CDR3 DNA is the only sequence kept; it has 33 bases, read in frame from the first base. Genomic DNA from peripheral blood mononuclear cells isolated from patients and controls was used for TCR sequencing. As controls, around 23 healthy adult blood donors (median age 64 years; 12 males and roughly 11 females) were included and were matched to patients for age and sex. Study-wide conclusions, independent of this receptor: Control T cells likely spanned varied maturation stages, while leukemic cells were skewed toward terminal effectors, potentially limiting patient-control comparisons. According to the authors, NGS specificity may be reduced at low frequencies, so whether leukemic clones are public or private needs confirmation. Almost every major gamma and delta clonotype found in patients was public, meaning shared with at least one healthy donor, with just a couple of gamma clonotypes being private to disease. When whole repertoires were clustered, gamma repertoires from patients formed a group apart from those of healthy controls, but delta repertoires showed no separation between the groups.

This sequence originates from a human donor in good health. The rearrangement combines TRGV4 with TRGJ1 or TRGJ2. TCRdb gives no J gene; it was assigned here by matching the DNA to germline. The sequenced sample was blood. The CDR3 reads CATWSNYKKLF. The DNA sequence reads TGTGCCACCTGGTCGAACTATAAGAAACTCTTT.